The 20 T cell receptor beta chains below come from one sample, sequenced in a study of T cell responses to AZD1222 COVID-19 vaccine. The repertoire was sequenced with immunoSEQ multiplex PCR; TCRdb's copy has only in-frame clones and lacks some. The data contain approximately 96,000 clones, 85% to 95% of them singletons. Sample: peripheral blood, taken 28 days after the second AZD1222 dose. The receptors here all came from an adult who received the AZD1222 COVID-19 vaccine.

This clone was seen a handful of times. The chain recombines TRBV19 with TRBJ1-2; 10 bases map to TRBD1. CDR1 is LNHDA, CDR2 SQIVND, per germline (reference sequence). The CDR3 is made up of 15 amino acids. Germline trimming cut 2 bases from V and 8 bases from J; bases unmatched to any gene: 8. The CDR3 region is CASSITRTGGVGYTF. The CDR3 DNA reads as TGTGCCAGTAGTATAACCCGGACAGGGGGAGTCGGCTACACCTTC.

V usage is TRBV10-2 and J usage is TRBJ2-3; D remains unclear. The length of the CDR3 is 18 residues. CDR1 WSHSY and CDR2 SAAADI come from the germline V gene. Trimming removed 0 bases at V and 0 bases at J, with 16 bases between. CDR3 in DNA: TGCGCCAGCAGTGAGTCGCCAACTGGACGGGCTAGCACAGATACGCAGTATTTT. This translates into CASSESPTGRASTDTQYF.

The genes are TRBV3-1 (or the pseudogene TRBV3-2) and TRBJ1-5; 11 positions agree with TRBD1. This CDR3 region has 15 residues. After removal of 6 bases from V and 7 bases from J, the junction contained 8 bases not matched to a gene. CDR1 and CDR2 from the germline V gene are LGHDT and YNNKEL (reference sequence). This CDR3 is CASRSPDRGQQPQHF. CDR3 sequence (DNA): TGTGCCAGCAGGTCGCCGGACAGGGGGCAACAGCCCCAGCATTTT.

V usage is TRBV6-1 and J usage is TRBJ1-3; TRBD1 is a possible D gene (5 bases). Germline V CDR1 and CDR2: MNHNS, SASEGT. The V gene lost 1 base and the J gene lost 1 base, with 8 bases spanning the gap. The CDR3 is 15 amino acids. The CDR3 loop reads CASSEDGASGNTIYF. The CDR3 DNA follows: TGTGCCAGCAGTGAAGACGGGGCTTCTGGAAACACCATATATTTT.

Note on this clone: One junction end disagrees with the germline gene, perhaps due to a read error. This chain connects TRBV2 to TRBJ1-2; maybe TRBD1 (6 bases). CDR3 length: 11 amino acids. Germline values: CDR1 SNHLY, CDR2 FYNNEI. The CDR3 loop reads CASSRRGARAF. In nucleotides, the CDR3 is TGTGCCAGCAGTAGACGGGGGGCTAGGGCCTTC.

The gene calls are TRBV9 and TRBJ1-2, with D unresolved. CDR1 is SGDLS and CDR2 is YYNGEE in the germline V gene. CDR3 length: 12 amino acids. V lost 5 bases and J lost 8, with 13 bases in between. The CDR3 is CASSVLGSGYTF. In DNA, the CDR3 is TGTGCCAGCAGTGTTCTGGGATCGGGCTACACCTTC.

V and J are TRBV5-5 and TRBJ2-2; the D is unclear. Germline V lookup: CDR1 SGHKS, CDR2 YYEKEE (reference sequence). The CDR3 runs to 15 residues. With 1 base removed from V and 0 bases from J, the gap between germline ends came to 7 bases. The CDR3 sequence is CASSLIWSNTGELFF. The CDR3 bases are TGTGCCAGCAGCTTGATCTGGTCGAACACCGGGGAGCTGTTTTTT.

The CDR3 nucleotides read TGTGCCAGCAGTTTTCTGGGGGGGCAGGGTGGCTACACCTTC. This translates into CASSFLGGQGGYTF. The chain carries TRBV28 and TRBJ1-2, with a possible D match to TRBD1 (6 bases). V was cut by 3 bases and J by 7 bases, with 15 bases left in between. CDR3 length equals 14 residues. CDR1 and CDR2 from the germline V gene are MDHEN and SYDVKM.

The chain employs TRBV2 and TRBJ1-1, with no clear D. This CDR3 region has 14 residues. Looked up from germline, CDR1 is SNHLY and CDR2 is FYNNEI. V lost 5 bases and J lost 4, with 14 bases in between. DNA for the CDR3: TGTGCCAGCAGTTTTTTGACTGGGAGCACTGAAGCTTTCTTT. It is translated as CASSFLTGSTEAFF.

V usage is TRBV7-8 and J usage is TRBJ1-5, with D unresolved. The germline V and J ends were trimmed by 5 bases and 4 bases, with 15 bases remaining between them. The germline gives CDR1 SGHVS, CDR2 FQNEAQ. The CDR3 contains 15 residues. CDR3 nucleotides: TGTGCCAGCAGCGTAAAAGGACGGGAAAATCAGCCCCAGCATTTT. It encodes CASSVKGRENQPQHF. Full variable domain (missing parts from reference TRBV7-8 and TRBJ1-5): GAGVSQSPRYKVAKRGQDVALRCDPISGHVSLFWYQQALGQGPEFLTYFQNEAQLDKSGLPSDRFFAERPEGSVSTLKIQRTQQEDSAVYLCASSVKGRENQPQHFGDGTRLSIL.

This chain links TRBV18 with TRBJ2-3; 9 bases line up with TRBD2. Trimming took 0 bases from V and 3 from J; bases not matched to a gene: 4. This CDR3 comprises 16 residues. Germline-derived CDR1 and CDR2 are KGHSH and LQKENI. The CDR3: CASSPPTSGRTDTQYF. In nucleotides, the CDR3 is TGTGCCAGCTCACCACCGACGAGCGGGAGGACAGATACGCAGTATTTT.

This sequence joins TRBV18 and TRBJ1-2; D may be TRBD1 (6 bases). V shed 3 bases and J shed 7 bases, with 15 bases lying between them. The V gene's germline CDR1 is KGHSH and CDR2 LQKENI. This CDR3 contains 14 residues. Here the CDR3 reads CASSPPGGGPGYTF. The CDR3 DNA reads TGTGCCAGCTCACCGCCGGGAGGGGGGCCTGGCTACACCTTC. The full variable domain, rest sourced from reference TRBV18 and TRBJ1-2, is NAGVMQNPRHLVRRRGQEARLRCSPMKGHSHVYWYRQLPEEGLKFMVYLQKENIIDESGMPKERFSAEFPKEGPSILRIQQVVRGDSAAYFCASSPPGGGPGYTFGSGTRLTVV.

V gene TRBV25-1 combines with J gene TRBJ1-4; the D gene is possibly TRBD1 (5 bases). The CDR3 extends over 15 amino acids. The germline V gene has CDR1 MGHDK and CDR2 SYGVNS. V lost 3 bases, J lost 5 bases, and 13 bases lay in between. CDR3 DNA: TGTGCCAGCAGTGACCCCAGGGTCGCCAATGAAAAACTGTTTTTT. Protein sequence: CASSDPRVANEKLFF.

This clone was recorded a few times. The rearrangement joins TRBV7-3 to TRBJ2-5; possible D gene TRBD2, 5 bases. This CDR3 is built from 15 residues. Germline loops: CDR1 SGHTA, CDR2 FQGTGA. Trimming cost V 1 base and J 2 bases, with 11 bases left between them. CDR3 coding DNA: TGTGCCAGCAGCTTAAATGCGGGCCTACAAGAGACCCAGTACTTC. This gives the protein CASSLNAGLQETQYF.

The J gene is TRBJ1-5, the V gene TRBV18; possible D gene TRBD1, 5 bases. In germline, CDR1 is KGHSH, CDR2 LQKENI. The CDR3 is made up of 13 amino acids. V lost 3 bases to trimming and J lost 9 bases, with 12 bases between them. CDR3 loop: CASSPDRSGPQHF. In nucleotides, the CDR3 is TGTGCCAGCTCACCCGACAGATCCGGGCCCCAGCATTTT.

The rearrangement uses TRBV6-5 and TRBJ2-1, with D maybe TRBD2 (5 bases). CDR1 and CDR2 (germline): MNHEY, SVGAGI. The V gene lost 6 bases and the J gene lost 0 bases, with 12 bases spanning the gap. The CDR3 runs to 15 residues. CDR3 sequence (DNA): TGTGCCAGCAGCCGTCGTCGGGGCTCCTACAATGAGCAGTTCTTC. It translates to CASSRRRGSYNEQFF.

The V and J genes are TRBV19 and TRBJ2-5; D gene unclear. Trimming pared 4 bases from V and 3 bases from J, leaving 12 bases between. Germline loops: CDR1 LNHDA, CDR2 SQIVND (reference sequence). The CDR3 has 14 residues. In DNA, the CDR3 is TGTGCCAGTAGTAACCGCGTGGGGAAAGAGACCCAGTACTTC. Its translation: CASSNRVGKETQYF.

This rearrangement joins TRBV5-4 to TRBJ2-1; 8 bases map to TRBD2. J gave up 1 base and V 6 bases, and 18 bases lay outside the gene matches. This CDR3 contains 19 residues. The germline CDR1 and CDR2 sequences are SGHNT and YYREEE (reference sequence). Written as DNA, the CDR3 is TGTGCCAGCACCTCCCGGGACGGGGGCGGCGGGAGGTCCTACAATGAGCAGTTCTTC. Translated, it gives CASTSRDGGGGRSYNEQFF. The whole variable domain, filled in from reference TRBV5-4 and TRBJ2-1, reads ETGVTQSPTHLIKTRGQQVTLRCSSQSGHNTVSWYQQALGQGPQFIFQYYREEENGRGNFPPRFSGLQFPNYSSELNVNALELDDSALYLCASTSRDGGGGRSYNEQFFGPGTRLTVL.

This chain joins TRBV28 and TRBJ2-1; D is possibly TRBD1 (6 bases). V lost 3 bases, J lost 3 bases, and 12 bases lay in between. The CDR3 covers 15 residues. The germline V gene encodes CDR1 MDHEN and CDR2 SYDVKM. CDR3 region: CASSFSTGNYNEQFF. The CDR3 DNA reads TGTGCCAGCAGTTTCTCGACAGGAAACTACAATGAGCAGTTCTTC. The complete variable domain, with remaining parts taken from reference TRBV28 and TRBJ2-1, reads DVKVTQSSRYLVKRTGEKVFLECVQDMDHENMFWYRQDPGLGLRLIYFSYDVKMKEKGDIPEGYSVSREKKERFSLILESASTNQTSMYLCASSFSTGNYNEQFFGPGTRLTVL.

The rearrangement joins TRBV4-1 to TRBJ2-1; D is uncertain. Germline V lookup: CDR1 MGHRA, CDR2 YSYEKL. The CDR3 totals 16 residues. Trimming pared 1 base from V and 4 bases from J, leaving 14 bases between. CDR3 residues: CASSQVDLFTYNEQFF. CDR3 nucleotide sequence: TGCGCCAGCAGCCAAGTTGACCTTTTTACGTACAATGAGCAGTTCTTC.